This T cell receptor beta chain comes out of a study of blood T cell repertoires in COVID-19. Produced via immunoSEQ multiplex PCR; TCRdb's table is partial and in-frame only. This sample has 100,000 to 150,000 clones; about 80% occur once, and the top ten carry 9.7%. The CDR3 consists of 12 residues. Germline V CDR1 and CDR2: MNHNY, SVGAGI (reference sequence). V lost 6 bases and J 3 bases, leaving 8 bases between the germline ends. The clonotype was recovered from a man in his forties with active or convalescent COVID-19. The chain joins TRBV6-6 to TRBJ1-1, with D tentatively TRBD1 (5 bases). The material sequenced was peripheral blood. The CDR3 loop reads CASRGGDTEAFF. Here the CDR3 DNA reads TGTGCCAGCAGGGGGGGTGACACTGAAGCTTTCTTT.